This TCR beta chain was observed in a study of naive and memory T cell subsets (dated by TCRdb to the late 2010s). For context, the study as a whole: The study applied an open-source, UMI-based TCR alpha and beta sequencing pipeline to sorted naive and memory peripheral blood T cell subsets. The results of the functional CMV T cell responses matched the IgG serology results in every case. RNA was DNase-treated and reverse transcribed with TCR constant-region primers, mostly using SuperScript III. Summary of the overall study and its limitations: Gini index rose and Shannon and inverse Simpson diversity fell from naive through CM, EM and EMRA in both CD4 and CD8 cells. The repertoire findings for the naive and memory subsets could not be validated against a ground truth because none was available. RNA-based TCR counts may be affected by expression changes linked to T cell activation and differentiation. A few larger clonotypes were present in naive repertoires, particularly the CD8 repertoires, and these clonotypes were possibly memory cells re-expressing CD45RA. The abundance of TCRs followed a power law with an exponent that differed between naive and memory subsets yet stayed consistent across the three individuals. After error correction, over 90% of naive TCR sequences appeared only once, giving much steeper abundance distributions than memory subsets. A clonotype was defined as a single alpha or beta chain sequence rather than as a paired alpha/beta receptor.

From the second PCR step on, the TCR alpha and beta chain libraries were amplified in separate reactions. The CMV status of each donor was determined by measuring IFNgamma production from CD4+ T cells after fresh PBMCs had been stimulated overnight with CMV viral lysate. Using Miltenyi beads, CD4 T cells were first positively selected, and CD8 T cells were then positively selected from the CD4-negative fraction. Cells were stained for CD3, CD4, CD8, CD45RA, CD27 and a live/dead dye and were sorted on a BD Aria II into four subsets based on CD45RA and CD27. A few healthy volunteers provided blood, and each donor's sample was split into CD4 and CD8 T cells and then further divided into four differentiation subsets. Roughly 120 ml of peripheral blood was collected from each donor, and PBMC were isolated by Ficoll-Paque PLUS density-gradient centrifugation. After sorting, cells were lysed in RLT buffer, RNA was extracted using a Qiagen RNeasy kit, and the extracted RNA was stored at -80 degrees C.

Receptor libraries were prepared by UMI-ligation and nested PCR. To cover both TRBC1 and TRBC2, the beta constant-region primer consisted of an equimolar mix of two oligonucleotides. A single-stranded oligonucleotide carrying the SP2 primer and a 12-nucleotide UMI was ligated to the 3' end of the cDNA by T4 RNA ligase 1. The ligated cDNA went through four rounds of PCR with nested alpha and beta constant-region primers together with the SP2 primer. The ligation reaction was incubated at 16°C for roughly 19-24 hours. PCR2 was typically run as a SYBR Green qPCR and stopped at a predetermined threshold to prevent over-amplification. Apart from the first purification, every purification step used Agencourt AMPure XP magnetic beads. Library quantification was done by Qubit, followed by a TapeStation check on which the main peak was expected at around 650 bp. Sequencing of the pooled libraries was done on an Illumina MiSeq using v2 2x251 paired-end kits, which typically yielded roughly 0.95-2.3 million reads per sample. Each sample was pooled at about 4.3 nM, and roughly 5-7% PhiX was included to help cluster recognition. Concerning the study's data processing: Decombinator assigned V and J genes to Demultiplexor-processed FASTQ reads by tag matching, allowing a single base-pair mismatch. Collapsinator used UMIs to correct both sequencing errors and frequency errors arising from PCR heterogeneity. CDR3Translator translated TCRs and extracted CDR3s from the conserved cysteine to the FGXG phenylalanine, flagging non-productive sequences. Gini, Shannon entropy and inverse Simpson indices were calculated on repertoires subsampled to equal numbers of UMI-defined TCRs. Within the linear range, a power law was fitted to clonotype abundance distributions using maximum likelihood. For one naive CD8 sample, the pipeline and MIGEC produced similar UMI counts, unique TCR numbers and clonal distributions. One analysis removed from the naive repertoire any naive TCRs that were also found in any memory subset from the same donor. Repertoires were searched for around 8,000 CMV-associated CDR3 sequences compiled from VDJdb and a published dataset. In-frame beta chains were kept once TCRdb had trimmed the public reads at Q25 with fastp and called clones with MiXCR. Rows are unified per CDR3 protein, each entry keeping the most common DNA and genes. Here the V and J calls rest on TCRdb's processing, not on the authors' analysis. The sample table shows 150,000 or so distinct CDR3 sequences, and about 15% are seen once. The top ten constitute 0.14% of the sample.

The junction carries 12 bases between V and J, which are trimmed by 5 bases and 7 bases respectively. From its cysteine to its phenylalanine, the CDR3 spans 12 amino acids. Just the 36-base CDR3 DNA is kept, in frame starting at base 1. CDR1 DFQATT and CDR2 SNEGSKA were looked up in the germline V gene (reference sequence). Only a few counts were recorded for this clonotype. Its antigen specificity is not known. Per-base qualities were not stored, and no clone one base away is much larger. Input material: naive CD4+ T cells from blood. According to the study, the label for this sample's cell subset or site signals: naive T cells, CD45RA high CD27+. The origin of this receptor is a human donor in good health. The chain was built from TRBV20-1 and TRBJ2-1; the D gene is possibly TRBD2, with 6 bases matching. Read as DNA, the sequence is TGCAGTGCTCTCCCGGGAGATAATGAGCAGTTCTTC. Its coded protein is CSALPGDNEQFF.